This TCR beta chain was obtained from a study of blood T cell dynamics during melanoma immunotherapy. Study-wide findings and caveats: Disease-control patients' PBMC repertoires became either more clonal or more diverse at W3.

Notes on this clone: Its antigen is unidentified.

Time point of the sample: week 3, after first cycle of checkpoint inhibitor. At 12 weeks after first infusion, RECIST 1.1 defined response for most patients. The germline V gene has CDR1 LNHDA and CDR2 SQIVND (reference sequence). V dropped 4 bases and J dropped 3; count of bases not matched to a gene: 3. The CDR3 contains 15 residues. A fixed DNA input of about 350 ng was used per bulk PBMC sample. Assay: immunoSEQ multiplex PCR; the TCRdb copy retains only in-frame clones and omits some. This sample has about 10,000 clones, with about 80% found just once. Sequencing used blood, obtained from a patient treated with checkpoint blockade. This TCR came from a human donor with melanoma. This rearrangement joins TRBV19 to TRBJ2-1, with 10 nucleotides matching TRBD2. DNA for the CDR3: TGTGCCAGTAGTACCGGGACTAGCGTCTACAATGAGCAGTTCTTC. This gives the protein CASSTGTSVYNEQFF. Based on the CDR3 plus reference TRBV19 and TRBJ2-1, the full variable domain is DGGITQSPKYLFRKEGQNVTLSCEQNLNHDAMYWYRQDPGQGLRLIYYSQIVNDFQKGDIAEGYSVSREKKESFPLTVTSAQKNPTAFYLCASSTGTSVYNEQFFGPGTRLTVL.